This TCR beta chain was sequenced in a study of blood T cell repertoires in COVID-19. Under the authors' procedure: Counts of nucleated cells, estimated from reference gene primer amplification, were obtained. Produced via immunoSEQ multiplex PCR; TCRdb's table is partial and in-frame only. From that table come the V and J calls and clone size; the DNA was used to work out D and trimming. The repertoire holds under 60,000 clones, with 82% as singletons. This CDR3 is 15 amino acids long. The V gene lost 4 bases and the J gene lost 1 base, with 11 bases spanning the gap. The germline V gene has CDR1 SGHDT and CDR2 YYEEEE.

Sequencing was carried out using peripheral blood. The J gene is TRBJ1-4, the V gene TRBV5-6; TRBD1 is a possible D gene (5 bases). This clonotype originated in a man aged 40-49 years with acute or convalescent COVID-19. CDR3: CASSPQGGTNEKLFF. As DNA, the CDR3 is TGTGCCAGCAGCCCCCAGGGAGGAACTAATGAAAAACTGTTTTTT.